These 9 T cell receptor beta chains originate from one sample sequenced in a study of early T cells in non-severe SARS-CoV-2 infection. TCRdb reprocessed the 5' RACE reads via MiXCR and lists one record per CDR3 protein. The table lists over 80,000 distinct CDR3 sequences, about an eighth of them singletons. The sample was whole blood, taken at baseline. The receptor source for this set is an adult who was a healthcare worker with PCR-confirmed SARS-CoV-2 infection or an uninfected control (not recorded which).

This clonotype has just a few counts. The chain employs TRBV27 and TRBJ1-1, with D tentatively TRBD1 (6 bases). The length of the CDR3 is 15 residues. V lost 0 bases and J 4 bases, leaving 12 bases between the germline ends. Germline CDR1 and CDR2: MNHEY and SMNVEV (reference sequence). CDR3 DNA: TGTGCCAGCAGTTTATCCAGACAGGTTCGCACTGAAGCTTTCTTT. Its protein is CASSLSRQVRTEAFF.

There are many counts of this clonotype. The rearrangement links TRBV29-1 to TRBJ2-5, with D perhaps matching TRBD1 (5 bases). Germline V lookup: CDR1 SQVTM, CDR2 ANQGSEA. V lost 6 bases to trimming and J lost 1 base, with 9 bases between them. This CDR3 region has 12 residues. This CDR3 reads CSVKTAQETQYF. CDR3 nucleotides: TGCAGCGTCAAGACAGCCCAAGAGACCCAGTACTTC.

There are many counts of this clonotype. The rearrangement links TRBV20-1 to TRBJ2-3; 10 bases map to TRBD2. V gave up 1 base and J gave up 4 bases; unmatched junction bases: 5. This CDR3 contains 15 residues. Germline V gives CDR1 DFQATT, CDR2 SNEGSKA (reference sequence). CDR3 DNA: TGCAGTGCTAGAGTTAACAGCGGGAGGGCAGATACGCAGTATTTT. Translating gives CSARVNSGRADTQYF.

The chain uses TRBV5-1 and TRBJ1-4; maybe TRBD1 (5 bases). The V and J ends lost 2 bases and 4 bases respectively, with 9 bases between them. Germline-derived CDR1 and CDR2 are SGHRS and YFSETQ. This CDR3 is built from 14 residues. CDR3 DNA sequence: TGCGCCAGCAGCTTACTAGGGGATAATGAAAAACTGTTTTTT. Translating it yields CASSLLGDNEKLFF. The full variable domain, completed using reference TRBV5-1 and TRBJ1-4, is KAGVTQTPRYLIKTRGQQVTLSCSPISGHRSVSWYQQTPGQGLQFLFEYFSETQRNKGNFPGRFSGRQFSNSRSEMNVSTLELGDSALYLCASSLLGDNEKLFFGSGTQLSVL.

V and J are TRBV20-1 and TRBJ2-2; 7 positions agree with TRBD2. Germline CDR1 is DFQATT and CDR2 is SNEGSKA (reference sequence). The V and J ends lost 0 bases and 2 bases, in that order; junction bases with no gene match: 6. The CDR3 contains 16 residues. The CDR3 DNA is TGCAGTGCTAGAGATAGGAGGGGACTAAACACCGGGGAGCTGTTTTTT. Translation: CSARDRRGLNTGELFF.

CDR3 bases: TGCAGCGTTGGAGCCGGTGGGACCGAGGGCCGCGAGCAGTACTTC. Protein product: CSVGAGGTEGREQYF. The rearrangement uses TRBV29-1 and TRBJ2-7, with D perhaps TRBD1 or TRBD2 (5 bases each). Germline CDR1 and CDR2: SQVTM and ANQGSEA. The V end was cut by 4 bases, the J end by 6 bases, with 22 bases between. The CDR3 has 15 residues.

This clonotype was seen a few times. The rearrangement links TRBV7-3 to TRBJ1-1; 7 bases are a match to TRBD1. Germline V gene data show CDR1 as SGHTA and CDR2 as FQGTGA. Trimming removed 2 bases from V and 5 bases from J; junction bases left unmatched: 5. The CDR3 covers 14 residues. In DNA, the CDR3 is TGTGCCAGCAGCTTAGGAGCAGGGGGGACTGAAGCTTTCTTT. This translates into CASSLGAGGTEAFF.

The V and J genes are TRBV15 and TRBJ1-3; D is ambiguous. V shed 6 bases and J shed 3 bases, with 12 bases lying between them. This CDR3 is 14 amino acids long. CDR1 and CDR2 (germline): LNHNV, YYDKDF (reference sequence). CDR3 bases: TGTGCCACCAGTCCCGAGAGTTTTGGAAACACCATATATTTT. Translation: CATSPESFGNTIYF.

This clonotype was observed many times. The V gene is TRBV30, the J gene TRBJ1-2; D call uncertain. The CDR3 consists of 13 residues. The germline V gene encodes CDR1 GTSNPN and CDR2 SVGIG (reference sequence). V was trimmed by 4 bases and J by 0 bases, leaving 9 bases between them. CDR3 sequence: CAWNLRSNYGYTF. In nucleotides, the CDR3 is TGTGCCTGGAATCTCCGGTCTAACTATGGCTACACCTTC.